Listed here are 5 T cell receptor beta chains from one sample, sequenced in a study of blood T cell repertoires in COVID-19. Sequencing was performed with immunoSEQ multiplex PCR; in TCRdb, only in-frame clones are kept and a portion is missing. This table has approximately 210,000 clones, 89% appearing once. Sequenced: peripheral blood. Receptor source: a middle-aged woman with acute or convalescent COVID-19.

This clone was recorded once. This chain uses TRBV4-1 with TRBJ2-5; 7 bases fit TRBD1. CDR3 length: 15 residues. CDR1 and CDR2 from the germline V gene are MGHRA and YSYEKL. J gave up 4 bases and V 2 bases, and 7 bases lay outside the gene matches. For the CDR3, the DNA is TGCGCCAGCAGCCAACGGGGAAGGGGGCGAGAGACCCAGTACTTC. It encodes CASSQRGRGRETQYF.

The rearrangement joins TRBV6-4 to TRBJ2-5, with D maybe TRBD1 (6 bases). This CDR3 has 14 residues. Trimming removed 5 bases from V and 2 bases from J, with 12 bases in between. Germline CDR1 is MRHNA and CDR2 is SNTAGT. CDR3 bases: TGTGCCAGCAGTAGCGGACAGAGGCAAGAGACCCAGTACTTC. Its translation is CASSSGQRQETQYF.

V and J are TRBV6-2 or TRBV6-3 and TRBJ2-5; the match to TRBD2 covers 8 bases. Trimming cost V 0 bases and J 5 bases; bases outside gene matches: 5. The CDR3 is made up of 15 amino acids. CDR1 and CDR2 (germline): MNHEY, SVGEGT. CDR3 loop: CASSYSGLGGETQYF. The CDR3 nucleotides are TGTGCCAGCAGTTACTCGGGACTAGGAGGGGAGACCCAGTACTTC.

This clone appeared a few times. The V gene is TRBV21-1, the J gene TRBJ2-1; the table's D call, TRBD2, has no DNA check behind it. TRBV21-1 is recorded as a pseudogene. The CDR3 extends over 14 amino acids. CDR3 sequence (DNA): TGTGCCAGCAGCATAGGACTACGAGACAATGAGCAGTTCTTC. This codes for CASSIGLRDNEQFF.

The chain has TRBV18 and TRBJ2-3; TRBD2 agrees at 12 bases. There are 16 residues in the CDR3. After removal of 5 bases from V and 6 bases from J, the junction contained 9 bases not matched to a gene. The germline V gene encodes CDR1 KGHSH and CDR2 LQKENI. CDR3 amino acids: CASSYTSGGPGDTQYF. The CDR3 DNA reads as TGTGCCAGCTCATATACTAGCGGGGGGCCCGGTGATACGCAGTATTTT.